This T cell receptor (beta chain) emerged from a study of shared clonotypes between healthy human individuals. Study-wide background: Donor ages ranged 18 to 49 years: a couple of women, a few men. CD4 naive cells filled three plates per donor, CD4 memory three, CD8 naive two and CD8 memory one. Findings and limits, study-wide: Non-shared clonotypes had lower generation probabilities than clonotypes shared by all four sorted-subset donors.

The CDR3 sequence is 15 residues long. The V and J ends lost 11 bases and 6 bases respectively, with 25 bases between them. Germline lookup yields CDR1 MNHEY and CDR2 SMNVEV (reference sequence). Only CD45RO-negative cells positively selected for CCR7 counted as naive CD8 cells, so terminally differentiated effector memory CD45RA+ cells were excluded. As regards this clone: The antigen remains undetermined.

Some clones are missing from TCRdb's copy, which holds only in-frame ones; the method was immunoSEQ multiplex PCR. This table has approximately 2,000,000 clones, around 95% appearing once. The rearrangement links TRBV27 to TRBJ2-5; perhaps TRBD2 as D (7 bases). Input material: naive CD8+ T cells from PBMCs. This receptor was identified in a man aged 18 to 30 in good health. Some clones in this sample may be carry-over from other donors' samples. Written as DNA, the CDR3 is TGTGCCTCCAAACTGGGAGGGGGTGGTCCGAAGACCCAGTACTTC. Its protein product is CASKLGGGGPKTQYF.